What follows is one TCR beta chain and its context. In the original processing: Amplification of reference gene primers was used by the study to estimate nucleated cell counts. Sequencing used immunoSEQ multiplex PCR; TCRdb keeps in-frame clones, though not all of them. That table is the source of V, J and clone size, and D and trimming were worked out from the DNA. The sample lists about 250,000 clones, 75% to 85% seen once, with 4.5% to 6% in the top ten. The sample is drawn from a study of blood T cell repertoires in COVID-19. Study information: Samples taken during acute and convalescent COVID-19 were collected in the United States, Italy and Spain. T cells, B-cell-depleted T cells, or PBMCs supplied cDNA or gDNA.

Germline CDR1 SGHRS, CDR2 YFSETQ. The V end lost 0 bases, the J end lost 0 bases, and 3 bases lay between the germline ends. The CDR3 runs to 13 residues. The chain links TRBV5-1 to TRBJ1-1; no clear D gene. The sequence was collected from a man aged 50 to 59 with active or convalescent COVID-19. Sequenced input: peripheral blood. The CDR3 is CASSLDMNTEAFF. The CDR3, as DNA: TGCGCCAGCAGCTTGGATATGAACACTGAAGCTTTCTTT.